Sequencing of this T cell receptor (beta chain) was carried out in a study of blood T cells in healthy people across ages. The germline V and J ends were trimmed by 10 bases and 2 bases, with 18 bases remaining between them. Per the germline V gene, CDR1 is MNHEY and CDR2 is SVGEGT. The CDR3 loop spans 14 amino acids. A second PCR, run for about 6 to 11 cycles, used a sample-barcoded 5' primer plus a J-beta primer mix. A single record per CDR3 protein comes from TCRdb applying MiXCR to the 5' RACE reads. Of more than 800,000 distinct CDR3 sequences in the sample, 40% to 55% were seen once. The sequence derives from a woman aged 55 to 70 in good health. The sequenced material came from blood. The chain couples TRBV6-2 or TRBV6-3 to TRBJ2-7, with D uncertain. CDR3: CATVYGSAPYEQYF. The CDR3 DNA is TGTGCCACAGTTTACGGGTCGGCTCCCTACGAGCAGTACTTC.